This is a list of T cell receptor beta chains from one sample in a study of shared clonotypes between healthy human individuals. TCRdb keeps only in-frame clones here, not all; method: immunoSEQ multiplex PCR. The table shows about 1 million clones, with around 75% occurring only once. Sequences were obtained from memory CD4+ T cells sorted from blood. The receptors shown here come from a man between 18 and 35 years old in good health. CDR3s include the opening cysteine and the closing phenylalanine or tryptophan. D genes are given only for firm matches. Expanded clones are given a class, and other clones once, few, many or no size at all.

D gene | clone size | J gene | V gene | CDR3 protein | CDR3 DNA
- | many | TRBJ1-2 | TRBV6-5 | CASSYSVGTYGYTF | TGTGCCAGCAGTTACTCGGTCGGGACCTATGGCTACACCTTC
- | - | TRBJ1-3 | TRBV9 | CASSAVPGHSRTIYF | TGTGCCAGCAGCGCCGTGCCGGGACATAGCCGGACCATATATTTT
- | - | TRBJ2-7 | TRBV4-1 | CASSQGGSDYEQYF | TGCGCCAGCAGCCAAGGGGGGAGTGACTACGAGCAGTACTTC
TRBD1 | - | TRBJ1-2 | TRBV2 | CASSTDRGTNYGYTF | TGTGCCAGCAGTACGGACAGGGGAACAAACTATGGCTACACCTTC
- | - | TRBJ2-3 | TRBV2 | CASSLRGAGTQYF | TGTGCCAGCAGCCTCCGTGGCGCAGGTACGCAGTATTTT
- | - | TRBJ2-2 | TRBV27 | CASSSFPGGELFF | TGTGCCAGCAGTTCATTCCCTGGGGGGGAGCTGTTTTTT
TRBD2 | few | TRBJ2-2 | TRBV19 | CASSILAGDRELFF | TGTGCCAGTAGTATACTAGCGGGGGACCGGGAGCTGTTTTTT
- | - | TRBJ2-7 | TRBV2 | CASSELGRYEQYF | TGTGCCAGCAGTGAATTAGGCCGCTACGAGCAGTACTTC
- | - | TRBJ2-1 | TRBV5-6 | CASSLVGQGRKNEQFF | TGTGCCAGCAGCTTGGTGGGGCAGGGGCGTAAGAATGAGCAGTTCTTC
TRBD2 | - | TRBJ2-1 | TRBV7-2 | CASSTSVVAGVGNEQFF | TGTGCCAGCAGCACTAGCGTCGTAGCGGGAGTGGGCAATGAGCAGTTCTTC
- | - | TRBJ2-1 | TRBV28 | CASSFGLVGPNEQFF | TGTGCCAGCAGTTTTGGCCTAGTCGGGCCCAATGAGCAGTTCTTC
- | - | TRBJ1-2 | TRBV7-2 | CASRRTETNYGYTF | TGTGCCAGCAGGCGGACCGAGACTAACTATGGCTACACCTTC
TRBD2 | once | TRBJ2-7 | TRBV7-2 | CASSLTSGYEQYF | TGTGCCAGCAGCTTGACTAGCGGGTACGAGCAGTACTTC
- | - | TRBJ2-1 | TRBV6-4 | CASSDSVSSSYNEQFF | TGTGCCAGCAGTGACTCGGTTAGCAGCTCCTACAATGAGCAGTTCTTC
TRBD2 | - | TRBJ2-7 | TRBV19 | CASSIVAGGNYEQYF | TGTGCCAGTAGTATAGTAGCGGGGGGTAACTACGAGCAGTACTTC
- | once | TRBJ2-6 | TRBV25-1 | CASRSQSGANVLTF | TGTGCCAGCAGATCCCAGTCTGGGGCCAACGTCCTGACTTTC
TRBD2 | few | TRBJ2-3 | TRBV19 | CASSWGLAGADTQYF | TGTGCCAGTAGCTGGGGACTAGCGGGAGCAGATACGCAGTATTTT
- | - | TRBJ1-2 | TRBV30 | CAWSAAGEGSGYTF | TGTGCCTGGAGTGCCGCTGGGGAGGGGAGCGGCTACACCTTC